Following are 2 T cell receptor beta chains from one sample sequenced in a study of OX40 agonist ivuxolimab in advanced cancers. The method was the immunoSEQ multiplex PCR assay. Imported from immuneACCESS, the table was reduced by TCRdb to in-frame sequences with V and J called. These copies leave out some clones; in studies compared against another copy, an unresolved V gene accounts for under half, and the cause of the remainder is not known. This sample is represented by about 100,000 clones; approximately 90% of them were singletons. Under 0.65% of the sample is held by the ten biggest clonotypes. Here the sequenced sample was CD4+ or CD8+ T cells sorted from blood, taken in a trial of the OX40 agonist ivuxolimab. The source is an adult with an advanced solid tumor such as melanoma, head and neck, liver or kidney cancer.

This clone was counted only a few times. The chain has TRBV7-2 and TRBJ1-1; 7 positions match TRBD1. The CDR3 is made up of 13 amino acids. The germline CDR1 and CDR2 sequences are SGHTA and FQGNSA. Trimming removed 3 bases from V and 8 bases from J; junction bases left unmatched: 6. CDR3 amino acids: CASSFTGDGEAFF. The CDR3 region has the DNA TGTGCCAGCAGCTTTACAGGGGATGGGGAAGCTTTCTTT.

The count of this clone is one. The rearrangement links TRBV5-1 to TRBJ2-7, with 7 positions matching TRBD1. Germline trimming cut 4 bases from V and 5 bases from J; bases unmatched to any gene: 3. CDR1 and CDR2 (germline): SGHRS, YFSETQ. The CDR3 consists of 12 residues. CDR3 in DNA: TGCGCCAGCAGCCGGACAGGTAACGAGCAGTACTTC. Encoded protein: CASSRTGNEQYF.